This T cell receptor beta chain comes out of a study of blood T cell repertoires in COVID-19. Study background: The United States, Italy and Spain provided the acute and convalescent COVID-19 samples.

As processed by the authors: From reference gene primer amplification, estimates of nucleated cell counts were derived. The table came from immunoSEQ multiplex PCR; TCRdb's copy has only in-frame clones and leaves some out. V, J and clone size reflect that table, while D and trimming were determined from the DNA. In the table there are approximately 230,000 clones, just over 85% of which are singletons. The clonotype originates from an older man with acute or convalescent COVID-19. The sequenced sample was peripheral blood.

The CDR3, as DNA: TGTGCCAGCTTCACCACGGGACTAGCGGGGGCCGCAGCCTACAATGAGCAGTTCTTC. It translates to CASFTTGLAGAAAYNEQFF. The chain recombines TRBV18 with TRBJ2-1, with 14 bases fitting TRBD2. CDR3 length: 19 residues. Per germline, CDR1 KGHSH and CDR2 LQKENI. J lost 2 bases, V lost 7 bases, and 13 bases had no gene match. The full variable domain, its missing parts supplied by reference TRBV18 and TRBJ2-1, is NAGVMQNPRHLVRRRGQEARLRCSPMKGHSHVYWYRQLPEEGLKFMVYLQKENIIDESGMPKERFSAEFPKEGPSILRIQQVVRGDSAAYFCASFTTGLAGAAAYNEQFFGPGTRLTVL.